This T cell receptor beta chain is from a study of radiotherapy plus CTLA-4 blockade in lung cancer (dated by TCRdb to 2016 to 2019). Turning to the overall study: Among enrolled patients, roughly 20% had an objective response and about 30% reached disease control.

The study evaluated CTLA-4 blockade (ipilimumab) given together with focal radiation therapy in patients who had chemo-refractory metastatic non-small-cell lung cancer. CDR1 and CDR2 are drawn from the germline V gene (reference sequence): SGHNT, YYREEE. Trimming costs V 1 base and J 0 bases, and their ends lie 9 bases apart. Taken from cysteine to phenylalanine, the CDR3 has 15 residues. The CDR3 DNA has 45 bases and is translated from base 1. In regard to this clone: Its recognized antigen is unknown. No qualities accompany the bases; no much larger clone lies one base away.

General findings and caveats noted by the study authors: Increased serum interferon-beta after radiation, together with early dynamic changes in blood T cell clones, were reported to be the strongest predictors of response. After treatment with radiotherapy and ipilimumab, TCR clones that originated in tumors expanded in peripheral blood.

Library creation used the immunoSEQ multiplex PCR assay. TCRdb holds this immuneACCESS table with in-frame rearrangements only. Some clones are missing; in checked studies, unresolved V genes explain under half, and the rest has no known cause. This sample holds around 86,000 clones; roughly four fifths were observed only once. Clones ranked in the top ten supply 0.75% to 0.85% of the sample. Sequences were derived from peripheral blood, sampled from a patient treated with radiotherapy plus ipilimumab. The rearrangement combines TRBV5-4 with TRBJ2-3, with an unclear D gene assignment. The sequence came from a human donor with non-small cell lung cancer who had stable disease on radiotherapy plus ipilimumab. The nucleotide sequence is given as TGTGCCAGCAGCTTGACACTCGATAGCACAGATACGCAGTATTTT. Translated, it gives CASSLTLDSTDTQYF.